This T cell receptor (beta chain) was profiled in a study of shared clonotypes between healthy human individuals. Study results and caveats: Clonotype sharing among donors, it was expected, would be affected by sequencing depth.

To note about this clone: The antigen remains undetermined.

Sequenced by immunoSEQ multiplex PCR; TCRdb stores in-frame clones only, minus some. The sample consists of hundreds of thousands of clones, over 90% of them appearing once. CD45RO negativity and positive selection for CCR7 defined naive CD8 cells, a population that excluded terminally differentiated effector memory CD45RA+ cells. The V gene's germline CDR1 is SQVTM and CDR2 ANQGSEA. The CDR3 spans 14 residues. The V segment lost 6 bases and the J segment 2 bases; nucleotides outside the gene matches: 6. Sequenced material: naive CD8+ T cells sorted from blood. V and J are TRBV29-1 and TRBJ2-7, with 11 bases matching TRBD2. The sequence derives from a man aged 25 to 45 in good health. In DNA, the CDR3 is TGCAGCGTGGTAGGGACTAGCGGAGCCTACGAGCAGTACTTC. It specifies CSVVGTSGAYEQYF.